This T cell receptor beta chain was recorded in a study of cytomegalovirus exposure and HLA in healthy donors. The PCR made use of 60 Vbeta and 13 Jbeta primers. Sequencing was performed with immunoSEQ multiplex PCR; in TCRdb, only in-frame clones are kept and a portion is missing. There are about 120,000 clones in the sample; less than 75% occur only once, and around 3.9% lies in the top ten. The V end lost 5 bases, the J end lost 9 bases, and 11 bases lay between the germline ends. Germline lookup yields CDR1 MNHEY and CDR2 SVGAGI. The CDR3 runs to 12 residues. The sequenced material came from PBMCs. The rearrangement uses TRBV6-5 and TRBJ2-1; D not resolved. This clonotype was obtained from a woman between 40 and 55 years old in good health and CMV-seronegative. In DNA, the CDR3 is TGTGCCAGCAGTGCACCTCTCGGTGAGCAGTTCTTC. Amino acids: CASSAPLGEQFF.